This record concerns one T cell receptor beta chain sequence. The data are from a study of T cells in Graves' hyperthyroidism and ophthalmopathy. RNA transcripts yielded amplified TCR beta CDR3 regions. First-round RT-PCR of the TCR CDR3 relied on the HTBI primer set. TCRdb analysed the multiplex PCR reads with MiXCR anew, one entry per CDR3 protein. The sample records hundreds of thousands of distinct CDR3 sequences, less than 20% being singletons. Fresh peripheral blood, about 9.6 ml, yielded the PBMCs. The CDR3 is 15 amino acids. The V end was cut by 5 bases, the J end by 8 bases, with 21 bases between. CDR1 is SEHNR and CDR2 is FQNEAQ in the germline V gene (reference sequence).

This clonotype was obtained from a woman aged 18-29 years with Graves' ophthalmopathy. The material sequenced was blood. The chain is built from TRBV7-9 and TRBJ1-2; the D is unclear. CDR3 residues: CASSPLPASMWGYTF. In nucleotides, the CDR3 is TGTGCCAGCAGCCCCCTACCGGCTTCCATGTGGGGCTACACCTTC.